The clone carrying this T cell receptor beta chain was detected only once. Its antigen is not known. The sample is drawn from a study of T cell responses to AZD1222 COVID-19 vaccine. Whole-study findings and limits: Baseline serostatus was positive in only six AZD1222 recipients. There were mostly white British donors and more females than males, and clonal diversity was possibly underestimated. Repertoires were obtained solely post-peak T cell response.

Produced via immunoSEQ multiplex PCR; TCRdb's table is partial and in-frame only. Here the sample spans around 100,000 clones, approximately 92% being singletons. This receptor was taken from an adult in good health. This sample comprised peripheral blood, obtained on day 0 of AZD1222 vaccination.

DNA for the CDR3: TGTGCCAGCAGTCCTGGGACAGGGTCATATTACGGCTACACCTTC. It yields the protein CASSPGTGSYYGYTF. The gene calls are TRBV7-2 and TRBJ1-2; 9 positions agree with TRBD1. Germline V gene lookup returns CDR1 SGHTA and CDR2 FQGNSA. The CDR3 contains 15 residues. J lost 8 bases, V lost 6 bases, and 13 bases had no gene match.